The present T cell receptor beta chain was sequenced within a study of human T cells and chemical hapten exposure. In the study overall: Patch tests put 0.01% DPC on the upper back, and the results were checked at 6 days. The patients were mostly female; they had alopecia areata, totalis or universalis.

Documented time point: patch test 2, 6 weeks after DPC sensitization. The sample's treatment: therapeutic diphenylcyclopropenone sensitization with weekly scalp DPC. At every patch-test visit, blood was drawn before the patch test was applied. Those who donated were patients with alopecia, 18 to 70 years of age, and suitable for DPC. TCRdb reanalysed the RACE reads using MiXCR and keeps one entry per CDR3 protein. The data show 110,000 or so distinct CDR3 sequences, 9.2% seen once. Sample: whole blood, taken in connection with sensitization to the hapten diphenylcyclopropenone (DPC). The clonotype was recovered from a woman aged 40 to 55 with alopecia areata. Some clones in this sample may be carry-over from other donors' samples.

The CDR3 here is CASSQGGGNNQPQHF. The CDR3 coding sequence is TGTGCCAGCAGCCAAGGGGGAGGAAATAATCAGCCCCAGCATTTT. V is TRBV3-1 and J is TRBJ1-5; D is undetermined. The germline gives CDR1 LGHDT, CDR2 YNNKEL (reference sequence). The CDR3 spans 15 residues. V was trimmed by 1 base and J by 4 bases, leaving 11 bases between them.